The source of this T cell receptor beta chain is a study of cytomegalovirus exposure and HLA in healthy donors. This clone is a singleton in its sample. Its antigen is not identified. Though probably carrying unrecorded immune exposures, donors were nominally healthy at sampling. Both 60 Vbeta primers and 13 Jbeta primers went into the PCR. The table came from immunoSEQ multiplex PCR; TCRdb's copy has only in-frame clones and leaves some out. The table has 100,000 to 150,000 clones, under 85% seen once. The germline V gene encodes CDR1 MNHEY and CDR2 SMNVEV (reference sequence). V lost 6 bases and J lost 3; bases outside the gene matches: 9. This CDR3 spans 15 amino acids. Notes on the study in general: Overall, roughly 150 TCR beta chains were annotated as cytomegalovirus-associated. According to an earlier analysis, most TCR beta V segments yielded productive rearrangements about 87% or about 30% of the time. As was reported, the HLA-A and HLA-B alleles of most subjects were accurately predicted from TCR beta sequences.

This chain uses TRBV27 with TRBJ2-7, with 9 positions matching TRBD1. Material: PBMCs. This TCR came from a woman aged 50 to 65 in good health and CMV-seropositive. The CDR3 sequence is CASRYRDRAFYEQYF. CDR3 nucleotides: TGTGCCAGCAGATACCGGGACAGGGCCTTCTACGAGCAGTACTTC.